Included here is one TCR beta chain sequence, with context. With a J-beta primer mix and a sample-barcoded 5' primer, a second PCR ran about 6 to 11 cycles. Each cDNA molecule carried a tag from a template-switch adaptor that contained 12 random nucleotides. TCRdb re-called the 5' RACE reads with MiXCR, one entry per CDR3 protein. The sample gives 1.2 million to 1.5 million distinct CDR3 sequences, 59% of which show up once; 6.5% to 8.5% is in the top ten. This entry comes from a study of blood T cells in healthy people across ages. The sequence derives from a man between 18 and 29 years old in good health. Material: blood.

The CDR3 region has the DNA TGTGCCAGCAGAATTCTAGCGCTGTTTCCAGATACGCAGTATTTT. Its translation: CASRILALFPDTQYF. This rearrangement joins TRBV12-3 or TRBV12-4 to TRBJ2-3; D is perhaps TRBD2 (6 bases). Deletions cut 6 bases from V and 4 bases from J, with 17 bases between. The CDR3 is 15 residues long.